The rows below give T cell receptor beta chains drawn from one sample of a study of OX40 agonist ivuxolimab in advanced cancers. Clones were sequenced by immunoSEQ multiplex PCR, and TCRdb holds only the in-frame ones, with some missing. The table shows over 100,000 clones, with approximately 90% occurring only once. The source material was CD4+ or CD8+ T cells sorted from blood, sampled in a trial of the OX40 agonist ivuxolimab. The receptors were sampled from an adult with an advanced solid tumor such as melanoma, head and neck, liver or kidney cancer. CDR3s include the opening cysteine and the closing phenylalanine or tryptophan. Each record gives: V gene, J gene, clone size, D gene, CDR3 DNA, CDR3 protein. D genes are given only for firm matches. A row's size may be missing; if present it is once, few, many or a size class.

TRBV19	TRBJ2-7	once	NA	TGTGCCAGTAGTATAGATGCTCCCTACGAGCAGTACTTC	CASSIDAPYEQYF
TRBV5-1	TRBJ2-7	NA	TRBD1	TGCGCCAGCAGCTCCGACAGGGGGTACGAGCAGTACTTC	CASSSDRGYEQYF
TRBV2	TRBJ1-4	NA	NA	TGTGCCAGCAGTGAAAAGGGAGGCGTAAATGAAAAACTGTTTTTT	CASSEKGGVNEKLFF
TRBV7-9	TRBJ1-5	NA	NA	TGTGCCAGCAGCCATCACGGGGACAATCAGCCCCAGCATTTT	CASSHHGDNQPQHF
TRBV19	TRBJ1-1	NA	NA	TGTGCCAGTAGTATCCCAGGGTTCGACACTGAAGCTTTCTTT	CASSIPGFDTEAFF
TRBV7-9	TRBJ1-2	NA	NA	TGTGCCAGCATCATTGTAGGGAACTATGGCTACACCTTC	CASIIVGNYGYTF
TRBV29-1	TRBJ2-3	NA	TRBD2	TGCAGCGTTGGGGTTAGCGGGGGGACAGATACGCAGTATTTT	CSVGVSGGTDTQYF
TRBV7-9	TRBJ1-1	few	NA	TGTGCCAGCAGCTTACTTGGGGGGCACACTGAAGCTTTCTTT	CASSLLGGHTEAFF
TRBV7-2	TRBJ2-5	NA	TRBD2	TGTGCCAGCAGCTTATCCTGGGTAGCGGGCCAAGAGACCCAGTACTTC	CASSLSWVAGQETQYF
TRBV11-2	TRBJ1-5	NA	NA	TGTGCCAGCAGCGCCGAACCACAGGGTAATCAGCCCCAGCATTTT	CASSAEPQGNQPQHF
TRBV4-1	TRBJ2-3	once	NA	TGCGCCAGCAGCCAAGACAGGGCCGCAGATACGCAGTATTTT	CASSQDRAADTQYF
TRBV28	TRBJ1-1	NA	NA	TGTGCCAGCAGCCCAGTAGTCTCCACTGAAGCTTTCTTT	CASSPVVSTEAFF
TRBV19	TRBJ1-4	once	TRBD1	TGTGCCAGCACCCCCCGACAGGGGGCAAATGAAAAACTGTTTTTT	CASTPRQGANEKLFF
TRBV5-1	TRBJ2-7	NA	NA	TGCGCCAGCAGCTTGGCCGCGAGGGATCGGACCCCCTACGAGCAGTACTTC	CASSLAARDRTPYEQYF
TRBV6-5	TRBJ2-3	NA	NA	TGTGCCAGCAGTTCCCGGGCGGGCACAGATACGCAGTATTTT	CASSSRAGTDTQYF
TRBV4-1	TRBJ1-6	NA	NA	TGCGCCAGCAGCCAAGAAGTGTCAGCCAATTCACCCCTCCACTTT	CASSQEVSANSPLHF
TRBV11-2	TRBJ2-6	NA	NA	TGTGCCAGCAGCGAGCCAGGGGCCTCTGGGGCCAACGTCCTGACTTTC	CASSEPGASGANVLTF
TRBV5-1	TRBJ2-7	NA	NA	TGCGCCAGCAGCTTGGTTGGTTACGAGCAGTACTTC	CASSLVGYEQYF
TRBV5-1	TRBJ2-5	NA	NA	TGCGCCAGCAGCCCCCGGGCGGATGAGACCCAGTACTTC	CASSPRADETQYF
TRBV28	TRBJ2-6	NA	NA	TGTGCCAGCAGTTTTTCTGGCTCTGGGGCCAACGTCCTGACTTTC	CASSFSGSGANVLTF
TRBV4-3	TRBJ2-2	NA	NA	TGCGCCAGCAGCCAAGATCGGCTGAACACCGGGGAGCTGTTTTTT	CASSQDRLNTGELFF
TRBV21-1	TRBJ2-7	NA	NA	TGTGCCAGCAGCAAAGGAGCCTCCGGCAGCTCCTACGAGCAGTACTTC	CASSKGASGSSYEQYF
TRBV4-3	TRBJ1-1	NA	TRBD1	TGCGCCACGACCCCAGGGACAGCGAACACTGAAGCTTTCTTT	CATTPGTANTEAFF
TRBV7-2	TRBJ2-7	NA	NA	TGTGCCAGCAGCGTAGGGGGTCTAGCGACCGTCTACGAGCAGTACTTC	CASSVGGLATVYEQYF
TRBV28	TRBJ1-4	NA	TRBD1	TGTGCCAGCAAAACAGGGGGCAATCGGGAAAAACTGTTTTTT	CASKTGGNREKLFF
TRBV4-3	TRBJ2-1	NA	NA	TGCGCCAGCAGAAACAGGGTTAGCGGCGGGCGGGATGAGCAGTTCTTC	CASRNRVSGGRDEQFF
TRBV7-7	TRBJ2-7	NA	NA	TGTGCTAGCAGCCCTGGGGGGTCCCGAGCCTACGAGCAGTACTTC	CASSPGGSRAYEQYF
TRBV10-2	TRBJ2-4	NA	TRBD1	TGCGCCAGCAGTATACAGGGGGCCAAAAACATTCAGTACTTC	CASSIQGAKNIQYF
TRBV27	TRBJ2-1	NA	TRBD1	TGTGCCAGCAGTACGACCAACAGGGGTGAGCAGTTCTTC	CASSTTNRGEQFF
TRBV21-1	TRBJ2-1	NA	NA	TGTGCCAGCAGCAAAGTTGCGGGGGAGGGACGATGGCTTGAGCAGTTCTTC	CASSKVAGEGRWLEQFF
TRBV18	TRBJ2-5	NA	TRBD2	TGTGCCAGCTCACCACCCCGGCTAGCGGGGCCCCAAGAGACCCAGTACTTC	CASSPPRLAGPQETQYF
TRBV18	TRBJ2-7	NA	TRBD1	TGTGCCAGCTCACCGAGACAGGGCTCCTACGAGCAGTACTTC	CASSPRQGSYEQYF
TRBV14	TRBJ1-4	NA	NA	TGTGCCAGCAGCCCGTCACGCGGTACTAATGAAAAACTGTTTTTT	CASSPSRGTNEKLFF
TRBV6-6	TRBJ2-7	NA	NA	TGTGCCAGCGGAGGAGACTACGAGCAGTACTTC	CASGGDYEQYF
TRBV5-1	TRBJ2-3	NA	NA	TGCGCCAGCAGACCCTCAGGACAGAGTACAGATACGCAGTATTTT	CASRPSGQSTDTQYF
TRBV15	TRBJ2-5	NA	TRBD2	TGTGCCACCAGCACAAGACTAGCGGGACAAGAGACCCAGTACTTC	CATSTRLAGQETQYF
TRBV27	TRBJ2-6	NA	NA	TGTGCCAGCAAGGCCGGGTTGGTTGGGGCCAACGTCCTGACTTTC	CASKAGLVGANVLTF
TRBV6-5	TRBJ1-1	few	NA	TGTGCCAGCAGAACCTCTTCCATGAACACTGAAGCTTTCTTT	CASRTSSMNTEAFF
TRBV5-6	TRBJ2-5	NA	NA	TGTGCCAGCAGCTTTCTACAGGGTCAAGAGACCCAGTACTTC	CASSFLQGQETQYF